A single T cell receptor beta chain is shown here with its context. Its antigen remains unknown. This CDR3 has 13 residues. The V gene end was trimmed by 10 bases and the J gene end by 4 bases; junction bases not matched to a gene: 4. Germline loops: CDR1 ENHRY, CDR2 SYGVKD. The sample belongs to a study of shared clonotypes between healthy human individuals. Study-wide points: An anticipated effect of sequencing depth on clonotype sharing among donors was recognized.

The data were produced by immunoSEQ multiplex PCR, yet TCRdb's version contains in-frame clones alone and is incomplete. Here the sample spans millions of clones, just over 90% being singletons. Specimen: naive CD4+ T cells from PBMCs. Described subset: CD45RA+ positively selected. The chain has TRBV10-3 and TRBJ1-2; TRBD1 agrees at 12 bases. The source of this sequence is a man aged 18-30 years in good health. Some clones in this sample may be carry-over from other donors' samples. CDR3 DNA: TGTGCCAGCCGGGACAGGGGGCCCTATGGCTACACCTTC. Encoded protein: CASRDRGPYGYTF.